The rows below give T cell receptor beta chains drawn from one sample of a study of STAT5B mutations in CD4+ large granular lymphocyte leukemia. Using immunoSEQ multiplex PCR, the repertoire was profiled, and TCRdb retains in-frame clones only, with some absent. The table lists tens of thousands of clones, 81% of them singletons. Input material: CD4+ T cells from blood buffy coats. Every receptor here comes from a human donor in good health. CDR3s include the opening cysteine and the closing phenylalanine or tryptophan. Fields, in order: V gene, CDR3 protein.

TRBV28,CASSLKALYGYTF
TRBV4-3,CASSQPPSGGEETQYF
TRBV18,CASSPAGSHYEQYF
TRBV28,CASGGQGNYGYTF
TRBV7-2,CASSFRDTNTGELFF
TRBV5-1,CASSSNTDLYF
TRBV28,CASSPSGGARYNEQFF
TRBV19,CASSSSGAKNIQYF
TRBV18,CASSLDTGFNTEAFF
TRBV2,CASSGQGGEQYF
TRBV27,CASSFTGGNQPQHF
TRBV2,CASTSATVVTEAFF
TRBV28,CASSSAPGSVLGYTF
TRBV28,CASSLSTGNQPQHF
TRBV7-2,CASSLVGGLYF